This T cell receptor beta chain is drawn from a study of Graves' ophthalmopathy and Graves' hyperthyroidism. In regard to this clonotype: What it binds is unknown.

This CDR3 region has 11 residues. Germline CDR1 and CDR2: SQVTM and ANQGSEA. Trimming took off 8 bases at V and 2 bases at J, with 8 bases between the two ends. The study, taken as a whole, reports: Ophthalmopathy cases were distinguished from stable hyperthyroidism by a 13-signature model, reaching just over 85% sensitivity and around 77% specificity. Most thyroid clonotypes expanded beyond 0.001 frequency were also found in blood.

Researchers took RNA transcripts and amplified TCR beta CDR3 regions from them. Second-round multiplex PCR came after first-round RT-PCR with HTBI primers. Each CDR3 protein gets one entry after TCRdb re-called the multiplex PCR reads with MiXCR. The top ten hold roughly 4.5% of the sample, which has 500,000 to 700,000 distinct CDR3 sequences, under 45% seen once. New diagnoses, under 2 months' duration, and ages 18 to 65 characterized the hyperthyroidism patients. Sequences were obtained from peripheral blood or thyroid tissue (not recorded which). This receptor was taken from an adult man with Graves' hyperthyroidism. V is TRBV29-1 and J is TRBJ2-3; no clear D. CDR3 loop: CSYGNTDTQYF. The CDR3 DNA sequence: TGCAGCTACGGAAACACAGATACGCAGTATTTT.